The 21 T cell receptor beta chains below all came from one sample that was sequenced in a study of shared clonotypes between healthy human individuals (dated by TCRdb to 2020 to 2022). Receptor libraries were prepared by the immunoSEQ multiplex PCR assay. Entries here come from immuneACCESS through TCRdb and include only in-frame sequences with V and J called. Some clones fail to appear in such tables; in the studies checked, an unresolved V gene covers under half of the shortfall, and the cause of the remainder is unknown. This sample is represented by millions of clones; approximately 90% of them were singletons. The ten largest clones represent 0.11% to 0.15% of the sample. The sample comprised naive CD4+ T cells sorted from blood. This specimen's cell subset or site label, interpreted: CD45RA+ positively selected. The origin of the receptors is a man younger than 30 in good health.

The V and J genes are TRBV6-5 and TRBJ1-5, with D unclear. Germline loops: CDR1 MNHEY, CDR2 SVGAGI. V was trimmed by 4 bases and J by 0 bases, leaving 10 bases between them. This CDR3 is 15 amino acids long. The CDR3 region has the DNA TGTGCCAGCAGTTTTGGTAGTATTAGCAATCAGCCCCAGCATTTT. Translation: CASSFGSISNQPQHF.

The chain recombines TRBV12-5 with TRBJ2-5, with 7 bases fitting TRBD1. This CDR3 region has 15 residues. Germline V gene sequence: CDR1 LGHNT, CDR2 FRNRAP. V shed 1 base, J shed 3 bases, and the junction held 5 bases outside the gene matches. CDR3 sequence: CASGLGWDSKETQYF. Here the CDR3 DNA reads TGTGCTAGTGGTTTGGGCTGGGACAGTAAAGAGACCCAGTACTTC. The entire variable domain, with the rest obtained from reference TRBV12-5 and TRBJ2-5, is as follows: DARVTQTPRHKVTEMGQEVTMRCQPILGHNTVFWYRQTMMQGLELLAYFRNRAPLDDSGMPKDRFSAEMPDATLATLKIQPSEPRDSAVYFCASGLGWDSKETQYFGPGTRLLVL.

This clone has a handful of counts. Additional DNA sequences in this sample encode the identical CDR3. The chain recombines TRBV2 with TRBJ1-2, with 9 bases identical to TRBD1. The CDR3 totals 11 residues. Per the germline V gene, CDR1 is SNHLY and CDR2 is FYNNEI. The J segment lost 8 bases and the V segment lost 7 bases, leaving 2 bases of the junction unmatched. CDR3 region: CASTTGGGYTF. Written as DNA, the CDR3 is TGTGCCAGCACCACAGGGGGCGGCTACACCTTC.

This clone came up a few times. This chain connects TRBV11-3 to TRBJ2-3, with D tentatively TRBD2 (7 bases). The CDR3 is made up of 16 amino acids. Trimming removed 4 bases at V and 2 bases at J, with 16 bases between. Germline V gives CDR1 SGHNT, CDR2 YENEEA. The CDR3 here is CASSSLGGGNTDTQYF. CDR3 DNA: TGTGCCAGCAGCTCCCTGGGAGGGGGGAACACAGATACGCAGTATTTT.

In regard to this clone: Other DNA variants within this sample encode the same CDR3. V and J are TRBV9 and TRBJ1-3; 7 nucleotides match TRBD1. From germline, CDR1 is SGDLS and CDR2 YYNGEE. V shed 1 base, J shed 2 bases, and the junction held 0 bases outside the gene matches. The CDR3 totals 14 residues. The CDR3 DNA sequence: TGTGCCAGCAGCGTAACAGGGGCTGGAAACACCATATATTTT. It specifies CASSVTGAGNTIYF.

The chain employs TRBV5-1 and TRBJ2-1; TRBD2 matches at 8 bases. Germline assignment: CDR1 SGHRS and CDR2 YFSETQ. Losses at the gene ends were 1 base for V and 7 bases for J; bases not matched to a gene: 7. The CDR3 sequence is 15 residues long. DNA for the CDR3: TGCGCCAGCAGCTTGACTCGACTAGCGCAAAATGAGCAGTTCTTC. It translates to CASSLTRLAQNEQFF. Together with reference TRBV5-1 and TRBJ2-1, the CDR3 gives the full variable domain: KAGVTQTPRYLIKTRGQQVTLSCSPISGHRSVSWYQQTPGQGLQFLFEYFSETQRNKGNFPGRFSGRQFSNSRSEMNVSTLELGDSALYLCASSLTRLAQNEQFFGPGTRLTVL.

The rearrangement joins TRBV19 to TRBJ2-6; TRBD2 might be the D (7 bases). Per germline, CDR1 LNHDA and CDR2 SQIVND (reference sequence). The CDR3 spans 17 residues. The V end lost 3 bases, the J end lost 1 base, and 13 bases lay between the germline ends. CDR3 region: CASSIGGGPSGANVLTF. DNA of the CDR3: TGTGCCAGTAGTATTGGGGGGGGCCCATCTGGGGCCAACGTCCTGACTTTC.

Comment on this clone: The conserved final phenylalanine or tryptophan is absent from the CDR3, which likely points to a read error. The DNA is left out, because the CDR3 cannot be placed on it with certainty; the CDR3 is given as TCRdb lists it. V is TRBV2 and J is TRBJ1-1. The V gene's germline CDR1 is SNHLY and CDR2 FYNNEI. The CDR3 totals 8 residues, both ends included. CDR3: CASKDGII.

The gene calls are TRBV27 and TRBJ1-2; a possible D gene is TRBD1 (5 bases). Germline CDR1 and CDR2: MNHEY and SMNVEV (reference sequence). The CDR3 is 17 amino acids. The V end lost 5 bases, the J end lost 0 bases, and 19 bases lay between the germline ends. The CDR3 bases are TGTGCCAGCAGTCAGCGTGGGGGGAGGGGCCCTAACTATGGCTACACCTTC. Protein product: CASSQRGGRGPNYGYTF.

The chain links TRBV2 to TRBJ1-4; D ambiguous. Deletions cut 8 bases from V and 11 bases from J, with 18 bases between. The CDR3 runs to 13 residues. Germline lookup yields CDR1 SNHLY and CDR2 FYNNEI. The CDR3 spells CASVSTHREKLFF. The CDR3 DNA sequence: TGTGCCAGCGTGTCGACGCACCGAGAGAAACTGTTTTTT.

V and J are TRBV6-1 and TRBJ1-5; D possibly corresponds to TRBD1 (6 bases). The CDR3 contains 13 residues. V lost 10 bases and J lost 7, with 17 bases in between. Germline CDR1 is MNHNS and CDR2 is SASEGT. The CDR3 is CAIQGQSSQPQHF. In nucleotides, the CDR3 is TGTGCCATACAGGGCCAATCGAGCCAGCCCCAGCATTTT.

This sequence joins TRBV25-1 and TRBJ2-3; D possibly corresponds to TRBD1 (5 bases). V lost 6 bases and J 6 bases, leaving 16 bases between the germline ends. The germline CDR1 and CDR2 sequences are MGHDK and SYGVNS. The CDR3 extends over 14 amino acids. The CDR3 loop reads CASRGGRAGDTQYF. In DNA form, the CDR3 reads TGTGCCAGCAGGGGTGGTCGAGCAGGGGATACGCAGTATTTT. Full variable domain (rest looked up from reference TRBV25-1 and TRBJ2-3): EADIYQTPRYLVIGTGKKITLECSQTMGHDKMYWYQQDPGMELHLIHYSYGVNSTEKGDLSSESTVSRIRTEHFPLTLESARPSHTSQYLCASRGGRAGDTQYFGPGTRLTVL.

This chain uses TRBV2 with TRBJ2-5; 7 bases line up with TRBD1. V was clipped by 10 bases and J by 4 bases; unmatched bases: 9. The CDR3 has 13 residues. CDR1 is SNHLY and CDR2 is FYNNEI in the germline V gene. The chain's CDR3 is CATFGNRGETQYF. The CDR3 DNA reads as TGTGCCACCTTCGGAAACAGGGGAGAGACCCAGTACTTC.

V is TRBV6-1 and J is TRBJ1-3, with unresolved D. CDR3 length: 14 residues. In germline, CDR1 is MNHNS, CDR2 SASEGT. Trimming stripped 2 bases from V and 4 bases from J, with 9 bases between. DNA for the CDR3: TGTGCCAGCAGTGAAAAACAGCTCGGAAACACCATATATTTT. Protein: CASSEKQLGNTIYF.

This chain links TRBV6-5 with TRBJ1-1, with a weak D call TRBD1 (5 bases). Trimming pared 2 bases from V and 2 bases from J, leaving 12 bases between. There are 15 residues in the CDR3. The germline V gene encodes CDR1 MNHEY and CDR2 SVGAGI. The CDR3 reads CASSYRDARNTEAFF. CDR3 nucleotides: TGTGCCAGCAGTTACCGGGACGCAAGAAACACTGAAGCTTTCTTT.

The V gene is TRBV2, the J gene TRBJ1-1, with TRBD1 matching over 12 bases. V dropped 11 bases and J dropped 1; count of bases not matched to a gene: 5. This CDR3 comprises 14 residues. Germline V gene data show CDR1 as SNHLY and CDR2 as FYNNEI. The chain's CDR3 is CAGGQGAGNTEAFF. In nucleotides, the CDR3 is TGTGCCGGGGGACAGGGGGCCGGGAACACTGAAGCTTTCTTT.

This chain's CDR3 is CASSLAVWGGQPQHF. Written as DNA, the CDR3 is TGTGCCAGCAGTTTAGCCGTTTGGGGCGGTCAGCCCCAGCATTTT. V gene TRBV28 combines with J gene TRBJ1-5; weak D call: TRBD1 (5 bases). CDR1 is MDHEN and CDR2 is SYDVKM in the germline V gene. The CDR3 has 15 amino acids. Trimming left V 2 bases short and J 6 bases short, with 14 bases between.

This chain joins TRBV6-1 and TRBJ1-2; TRBD1 agrees at 8 bases. Looked up from germline, CDR1 is MNHNS and CDR2 is SASEGT. The CDR3 runs to 19 residues. The trim removed 1 base at V and 6 bases at J, leaving 19 bases unmatched. The CDR3 sequence is CASSEVGGGRGPVGNGYTF. The CDR3 DNA sequence: TGTGCCAGCAGTGAAGTAGGGGGGGGCAGGGGGCCGGTCGGAAATGGCTACACCTTC.

The V call is TRBV11-3, the J call TRBJ2-3; tentative D call: TRBD2 (6 bases). Trimming pared 3 bases from V and 6 bases from J, leaving 16 bases between. CDR1 and CDR2 from the germline V gene are SGHNT and YENEEA. This CDR3 comprises 15 residues. The CDR3 loop is CASSFSSASMDTQYF. In nucleotides, the CDR3 is TGTGCCAGCAGCTTTTCTAGCGCGAGTATGGATACGCAGTATTTT.

V is TRBV5-1 and J is TRBJ2-5; D unclear. V lost 4 bases and J lost 2, with 12 bases in between. In germline, CDR1 is SGHRS, CDR2 YFSETQ. The CDR3 length is 14 residues. For the CDR3, the DNA is TGCGCCAGCAGCCCGGGCGGACGGCAAGAGACCCAGTACTTC. It yields the protein CASSPGGRQETQYF.

The chain couples TRBV5-1 to TRBJ2-5, with D tentatively TRBD1 (6 bases). The CDR3 is 15 residues long. V was shortened by 0 bases and J by 4 bases, with 13 bases between the two germline ends. CDR1 SGHRS and CDR2 YFSETQ come from the germline V gene. CDR3 loop: CASSLGRTGPETQYF. CDR3 nucleotides: TGCGCCAGCAGCTTGGGTCGAACAGGGCCAGAGACCCAGTACTTC.